The sequence of this T cell receptor beta chain was determined in a study of CD8 T cells in ankylosing spondylitis (dated by TCRdb to about 2017). About the full investigation: The study profiled T cell receptor beta repertoires in healthy donors and ankylosing spondylitis patients to find disease-linked TCR variants. The full study cohort comprised around 23 ankylosing spondylitis patients and 85 to 120 healthy donors. Peripheral blood was sampled, and synovial fluid was additionally collected from ankylosing spondylitis patients.

The full study reports these points: Blood from ankylosing spondylitis patients appeared to be characterized by a TCR beta motif made up of seven or eight highly homologous amino acid variants. The disease-linked clones had a CD8+ phenotype and were found at relatively low frequencies in peripheral blood. Some of the motif variants had been reported before in the synovial fluid and blood of reactive arthritis patients, a finding that suggests common disease-initiation mechanisms. The disease-linked clones were reported as significantly enriched in matched synovial fluid samples from ankylosing spondylitis patients.

For CDR1 and CDR2, the germline V gene lists SGHTA and FQGNSA. V is reduced by 0 bases and J by 5 bases, leaving a spacing of 16 bases between them. Measured from the cysteine to the phenylalanine, the CDR3 is 16 residues long. Only the CDR3 DNA is retained, 48 bases long and in frame from the first base. About this clonotype: Its cognate antigen has yet to be identified. Qualities for individual bases were not recorded, and no much larger clone is one base off.

This sample was sequenced with an Illumina HiSeq 2500. Quantitative 5'-RACE with molecular barcodes was the method used to prepare the TCR beta libraries. The original methods were these. Disease-linked TCR variants were identified with a new computational method built on a probabilistic model of VDJ rearrangement. TCRdb reworked the public reads: Q25 trimming with fastp, MiXCR clone assembly, productive beta chains retained. Rows merge per CDR3 protein into single entries with the most common DNA and genes. The V and J calls shown here were made by TCRdb, not taken from the authors' results. The table for this sample lists hundreds of thousands of distinct CDR3 sequences; approximately 8.4% of them were counted only once. The ten largest clones capture more than 4.5% of the sample.

The sequencing sample was made of blood, either unsorted or a sorted T cell fraction (not recorded which). The receptor was isolated from a female donor with ankylosing spondylitis or in good health (not recorded which). This receptor chain uses TRBV7-2 and TRBJ2-5; perhaps TRBD1 is the D gene, with 6 bases matching. The CDR3 here reads CASSLATRIRGETQYF. The sequence in DNA is TGTGCCAGCAGCTTAGCTACTAGAATAAGGGGGGAGACCCAGTACTTC.